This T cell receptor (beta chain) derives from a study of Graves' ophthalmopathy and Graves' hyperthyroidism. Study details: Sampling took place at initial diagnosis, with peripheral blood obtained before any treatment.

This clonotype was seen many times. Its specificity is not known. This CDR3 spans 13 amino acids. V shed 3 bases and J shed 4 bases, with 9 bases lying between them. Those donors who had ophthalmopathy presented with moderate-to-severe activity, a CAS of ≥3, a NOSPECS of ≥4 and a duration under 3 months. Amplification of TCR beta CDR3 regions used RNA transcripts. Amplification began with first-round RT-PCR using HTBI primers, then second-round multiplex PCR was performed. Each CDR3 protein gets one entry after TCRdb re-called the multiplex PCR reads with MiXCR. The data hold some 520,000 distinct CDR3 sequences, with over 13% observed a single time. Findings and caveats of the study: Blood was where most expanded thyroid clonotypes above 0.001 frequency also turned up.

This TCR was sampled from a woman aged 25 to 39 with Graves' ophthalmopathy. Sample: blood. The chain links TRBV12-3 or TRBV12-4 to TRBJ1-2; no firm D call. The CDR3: CASSFRPIYGYTF. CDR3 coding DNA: TGTGCCAGCAGTTTTCGGCCGATCTATGGCTACACCTTC.